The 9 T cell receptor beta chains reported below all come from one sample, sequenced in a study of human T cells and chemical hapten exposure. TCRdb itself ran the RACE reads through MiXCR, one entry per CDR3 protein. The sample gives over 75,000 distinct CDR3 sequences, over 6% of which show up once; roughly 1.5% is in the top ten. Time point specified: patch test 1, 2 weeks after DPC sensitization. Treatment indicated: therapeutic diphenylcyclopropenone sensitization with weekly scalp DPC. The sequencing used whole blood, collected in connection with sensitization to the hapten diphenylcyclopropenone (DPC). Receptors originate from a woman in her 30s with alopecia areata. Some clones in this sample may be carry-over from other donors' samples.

CDR3 coding DNA: TGCGCCAGCAGCACGGACAGCAGTTTTTCCTACGAGCAGTACTTC. Its translation is CASSTDSSFSYEQYF. V is TRBV5-1 and J is TRBJ2-7; D perhaps matches TRBD1 (6 bases). Looked up from germline, CDR1 is SGHRS and CDR2 is YFSETQ. This CDR3 contains 15 residues. V gave up 4 bases and J gave up 1 base, with 15 bases separating them.

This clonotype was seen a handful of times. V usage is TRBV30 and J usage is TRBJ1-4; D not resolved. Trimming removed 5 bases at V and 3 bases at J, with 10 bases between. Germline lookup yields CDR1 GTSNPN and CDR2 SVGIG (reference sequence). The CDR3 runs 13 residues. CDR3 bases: TGTGCCTGGCGAGGGCACCCTAATGAAAAACTGTTTTTT. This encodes CAWRGHPNEKLFF.

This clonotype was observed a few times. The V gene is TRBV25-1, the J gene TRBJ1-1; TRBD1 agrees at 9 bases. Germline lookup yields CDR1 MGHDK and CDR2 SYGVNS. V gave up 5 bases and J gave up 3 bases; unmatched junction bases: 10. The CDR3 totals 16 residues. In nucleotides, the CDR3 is TGTGCCAGCAGTACACTCACGGGACAGGGTGACACTGAAGCTTTCTTT. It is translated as CASSTLTGQGDTEAFF.

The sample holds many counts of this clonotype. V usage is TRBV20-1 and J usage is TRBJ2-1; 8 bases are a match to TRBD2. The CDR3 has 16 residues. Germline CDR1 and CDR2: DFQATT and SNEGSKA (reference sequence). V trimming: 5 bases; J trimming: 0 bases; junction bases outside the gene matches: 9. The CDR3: CSAAGTSAASYNEQFF. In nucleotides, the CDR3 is TGCAGTGCTGCAGGGACTAGTGCGGCCTCCTACAATGAGCAGTTCTTC.

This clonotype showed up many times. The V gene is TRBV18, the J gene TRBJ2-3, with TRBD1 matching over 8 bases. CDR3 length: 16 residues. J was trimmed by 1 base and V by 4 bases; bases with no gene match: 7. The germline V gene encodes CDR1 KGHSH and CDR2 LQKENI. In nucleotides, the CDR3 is TGTGCCAGCTCACGGCAGACAGGGGAACGCACAGATACGCAGTATTTT. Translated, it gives CASSRQTGERTDTQYF.

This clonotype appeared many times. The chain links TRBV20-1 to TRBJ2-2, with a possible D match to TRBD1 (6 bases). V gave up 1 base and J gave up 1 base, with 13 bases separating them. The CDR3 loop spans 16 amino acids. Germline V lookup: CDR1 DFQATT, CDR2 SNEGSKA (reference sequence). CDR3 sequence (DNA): TGCAGTGCTAGAGGGAGCCAGGGGTGGAACACCGGGGAGCTGTTTTTT. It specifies CSARGSQGWNTGELFF.

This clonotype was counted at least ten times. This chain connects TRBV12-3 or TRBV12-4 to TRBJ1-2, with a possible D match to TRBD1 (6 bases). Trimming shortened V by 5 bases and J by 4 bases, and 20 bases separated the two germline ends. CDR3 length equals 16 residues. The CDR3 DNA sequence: TGTGCCAGCAGTCCCTCCTACAGGGAAGGGAGCTATGGCTACACCTTC. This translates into CASSPSYREGSYGYTF.

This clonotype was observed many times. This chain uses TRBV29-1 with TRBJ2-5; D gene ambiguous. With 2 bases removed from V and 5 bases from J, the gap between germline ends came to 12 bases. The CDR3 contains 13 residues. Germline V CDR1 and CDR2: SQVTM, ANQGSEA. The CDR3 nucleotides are TGCAGCGTTGAACTCGGTCCCCCTGAGACCCAGTACTTC. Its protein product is CSVELGPPETQYF.

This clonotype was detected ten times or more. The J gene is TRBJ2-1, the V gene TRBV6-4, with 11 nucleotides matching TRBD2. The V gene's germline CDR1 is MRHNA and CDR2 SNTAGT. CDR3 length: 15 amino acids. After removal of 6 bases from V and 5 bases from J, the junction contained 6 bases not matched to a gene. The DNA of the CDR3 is TGTGCCAGCAGCCGACTAGCGGGGAATCACAATGAGCAGTTCTTC. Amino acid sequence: CASSRLAGNHNEQFF.